Listed below are T cell receptor beta chains from one sample, sequenced in a study of shared clonotypes between healthy human individuals. Produced via immunoSEQ multiplex PCR; TCRdb's table is partial and in-frame only. The table lists around 620,000 clones, 85% to 95% of them singletons. The sequenced material came from naive CD8+ T cells sorted from blood. These receptors were collected from a woman in her twenties or thirties in good health. CDR3s leave out the opening cysteine and the closing phenylalanine or tryptophan.

TRBV25-1,13,.,ASSRTSGGSYEQY
TRBV2,15,TRBJ2-2,ASSDQGLAGGLGELF
TRBV19,11,TRBJ2-2,ASSLQGTGELF
TRBV14,15,TRBJ2-5,ASSQVARGPPEETQY
TRBV28,14,.,ASSGRTGPSSYEQY
TRBV9,13,TRBJ2-7,ASSAPTGGSGEQY
TRBV6-5,14,TRBJ2-7,ASSYGLGTGVREQY
TRBV4-1,16,TRBJ2-5,APCTRRVGGPLQETQY
TRBV6-5,10,TRBJ1-1,ASSDIIGEAF
TRBV9,13,TRBJ2-5,ASSVEGWGGETQY
TRBV19,12,TRBJ2-3,ARSAEASTDTQY
TRBV19,13,TRBJ2-2,ASSTLRLAPGELF
TRBV4-2,12,TRBJ2-1,ASSEGGTYNEQF
TRBV28,12,TRBJ2-7,ASWTSGYSYEQY
TRBV28,12,TRBJ2-3,ASSLRVSADTQY
TRBV5-6,11,TRBJ2-7,ASSFFQGPEQY
TRBV19,14,TRBJ1-3,ASSWNLLSSGNTIY
TRBV28,14,TRBJ2-2,ASTRLAEENTGELF
TRBV9,13,TRBJ2-7,ASSVASGYPYEQY
TRBV7-6,15,TRBJ1-1,ASRCSGVLRLPPEAF
TRBV6-1,13,TRBJ1-1,ASSGQGPENTEAF
TRBV29-1,13,TRBJ2-1,SVVPGTGIHNEQF
TRBV4-1,14,TRBJ1-2,ASSLGQNPTNYGYT
TRBV28,13,TRBJ2-7,ASTPEGGSFYEQY
TRBV28,13,TRBJ1-6,ASSQAGSFGFILH